The source of this T cell receptor (beta chain) is a study of blood T cell repertoires in COVID-19. For the study at large: Acute and convalescent COVID-19 specimens originated in the United States, Italy and Spain. From T cells, B-cell-depleted T cells, or PBMCs came the material, which was cDNA or gDNA.

Germline V CDR1 and CDR2: MGHDK, SYGVNS. The CDR3 totals 16 residues. V was shortened by 5 bases and J by 0 bases, with 14 bases between the two germline ends. As handled by the study authors: For nucleated cells, counts were estimated from reference gene primer amplification. Libraries were prepared by immunoSEQ multiplex PCR; TCRdb keeps only in-frame clonotypes and omits some of them. V and J calls and clone size are as listed in that table; D and trimming were resolved from the DNA. This sample has more than 150,000 clones; about four fifths occur once, and the top ten carry 14%. Sequenced: peripheral blood. This TCR came from a woman aged 80 or older with acute or convalescent COVID-19. The rearrangement uses TRBV25-1 and TRBJ2-1, with D maybe TRBD2 (5 bases). This CDR3 is CASSPLGVRSYNEQFF. The CDR3 DNA follows: TGTGCCAGCAGTCCACTCGGGGTACGCTCCTACAATGAGCAGTTCTTC.